This is a list of T cell receptor beta chains from one sample in a study of T-cell reconstitution after alpha-beta-depleted transplantation in children. Using its own MiXCR run on the PCR reads, TCRdb lists one record per CDR3 protein. The sample gives 170,000 or so distinct CDR3 sequences, around 6.8% of which show up once; around 3% is in the top ten. Source: PBMCs from the stem cell graft donor, taken from the stem cell graft. The receptors come from a human donor who donated a stem cell graft to a child with Wiskott-Aldrich syndrome. CDR3s include the opening cysteine and the closing phenylalanine or tryptophan. Fields, in order: J gene, D gene, clone size, V gene, CDR3 DNA, CDR3 protein. D genes are given only for firm matches. For some rows the clone size is stated as once, few or many, or as a class when expanded; others skip it.

>TRBJ2-1|.|many|TRBV7-9
TGTGCCAGCAGCGTTGTAGCGGAGAGCTCCTACAATGAGCAGTTCTTC
CASSVVAESSYNEQFF
>TRBJ2-6|.|.|TRBV18
TGTGCCAGCTCACCTTTCTTAGACCGCCCTGGGGCCAACGTCCTGACTTTC
CASSPFLDRPGANVLTF
>TRBJ2-3|.|many|TRBV12-3/TRBV12-4
TGTGCCAGCAGCCTACTCCTTAGCACAGATACGCAGTATTTT
CASSLLLSTDTQYF
>TRBJ2-3|.|.|TRBV13
TGTGACAGCAGCTTAGGTGCGGGGACAGATACGCAGTATTTT
CDSSLGAGTDTQYF
>TRBJ2-2|.|.|TRBV7-2
TGTGCCAGCAGCCCACCGCGGAACTGGGGAACCGGGGAGCTGTTTTTT
CASSPPRNWGTGELFF
>TRBJ2-1|TRBD2|many|TRBV5-1
TGCGCCAGCAGCCCCTTCACTAGCGGGATAGACAATGAGCAGTTCTTC
CASSPFTSGIDNEQFF
>TRBJ2-7|TRBD2|many|TRBV10-3
TGTGCCACCGGGACTAGCGGTTACGAGCAGTACTTC
CATGTSGYEQYF
>TRBJ2-5|TRBD1|many|TRBV28
TGTGCCAGCAGCACTGACAGGGTGGCACAGACCCAGTACTTC
CASSTDRVAQTQYF
>TRBJ1-4|.|many|TRBV6-5
TGTGCCAGCAGCTACTGGGATCGCGAAAAACTGTTTTTT
CASSYWDREKLFF
>TRBJ1-2|.|many|TRBV20-1
TGCAGCGGCGGACCCCAGGATGGCTACACCTTC
CSGGPQDGYTF
>TRBJ2-1|.|.|TRBV6-1
TGTGCCAGCAGCCCGATGAGCTCCTACAATGAGCAGTTCTTC
CASSPMSSYNEQFF
>TRBJ2-7|.|many|TRBV20-1
TGCAGTGCTAGACGACAGGCTAGGGAGCAGTACTTC
CSARRQAREQYF
>TRBJ2-7|TRBD2|many|TRBV4-3
TGCGCCAGCAGCCAAGGGGCGGGGGGCTCCTACGAGCAGTACTTC
CASSQGAGGSYEQYF
>TRBJ1-2|.|few|TRBV12-3/TRBV12-4
TGTGCCAGCAGTTTTAGCAAGGGACTCTATGGCTACACCTTC
CASSFSKGLYGYTF
>TRBJ1-4|.|many|TRBV5-1
TGCGCCAGCAGCAAGCAGGGTGCTAATGAAAAACTGTTTTTT
CASSKQGANEKLFF
>TRBJ2-3|TRBD2|many|TRBV29-1
TGCAGCGTTGTTACCCTCACTAGCGGGAGCACAGATACGCAGTATTTT
CSVVTLTSGSTDTQYF
>TRBJ2-7|TRBD1|many|TRBV6-2/TRBV6-3
TGTGCCAGCAAACCCGGGACAGGGGGCTACGAGCAGTACTTC
CASKPGTGGYEQYF
>TRBJ1-2|TRBD1|many|TRBV10-3
TGTGCCATCAGGGATCGGGACAGGGAAGGGATCTATGGCTACACCTTC
CAIRDRDREGIYGYTF
>TRBJ2-7|TRBD1|many|TRBV4-3
TGCGCCAGCAGCCGCACAGGGGCCAGCCCCTACGAGCAGTACTTC
CASSRTGASPYEQYF
>TRBJ2-5|.|many|TRBV6-1
TGTGCCAGCCTCATTGGGGGGGCAGGGGAGACCCAGTACTTC
CASLIGGAGETQYF
>TRBJ2-1|.|many|TRBV20-1
TGCAGTGCTGCCCTCAGCGGATACAATGAGCAGTTCTTC
CSAALSGYNEQFF
>TRBJ2-1|.|many|TRBV27
TGTGCCAGCAGTTTTGGTTGGCGCTACAATGAGCAGTTCTTC
CASSFGWRYNEQFF